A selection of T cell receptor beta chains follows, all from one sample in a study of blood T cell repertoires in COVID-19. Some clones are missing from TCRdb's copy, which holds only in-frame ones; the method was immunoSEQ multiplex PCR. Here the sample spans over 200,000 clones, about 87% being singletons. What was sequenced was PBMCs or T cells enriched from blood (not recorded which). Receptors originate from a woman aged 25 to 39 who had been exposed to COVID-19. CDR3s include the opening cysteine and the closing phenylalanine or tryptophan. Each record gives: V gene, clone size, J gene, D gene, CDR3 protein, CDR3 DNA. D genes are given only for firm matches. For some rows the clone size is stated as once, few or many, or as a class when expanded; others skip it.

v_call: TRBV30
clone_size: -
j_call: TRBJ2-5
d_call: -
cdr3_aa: CAWSVQAVETQYF
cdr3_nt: TGTGCCTGGAGTGTACAGGCTGTGGAGACCCAGTACTTC

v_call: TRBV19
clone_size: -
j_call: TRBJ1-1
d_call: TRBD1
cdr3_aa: CASSTTTGFAEAFF
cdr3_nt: TGTGCCAGTAGTACTACGACAGGGTTCGCTGAAGCTTTCTTT

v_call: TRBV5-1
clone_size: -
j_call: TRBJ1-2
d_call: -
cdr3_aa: CASSLTGQNYGYTF
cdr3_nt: TGCGCCAGCAGCTTAACAGGGCAGAACTATGGCTACACCTTC

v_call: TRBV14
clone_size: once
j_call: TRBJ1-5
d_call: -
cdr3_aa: CASSRSERDNQPQHF
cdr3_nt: TGTGCCAGCAGCCGCTCCGAGAGGGACAACCAGCCCCAGCATTTT

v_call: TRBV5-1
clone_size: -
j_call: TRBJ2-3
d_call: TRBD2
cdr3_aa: CASSRVLAGSTDTQYF
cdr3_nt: TGCGCCAGCAGCAGAGTGCTAGCGGGCAGCACAGATACGCAGTATTTT

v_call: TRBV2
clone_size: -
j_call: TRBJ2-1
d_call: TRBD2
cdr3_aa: CASRGGLAGGSLNEQFF
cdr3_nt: TGTGCCAGCAGGGGGGGACTAGCGGGAGGTAGCCTCAATGAGCAGTTCTTC

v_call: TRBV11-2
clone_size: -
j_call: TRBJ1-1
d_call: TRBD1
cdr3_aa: CASSPRTGGGTEAFF
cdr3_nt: TGTGCCAGCAGTCCACGGACAGGGGGCGGAACTGAAGCTTTCTTT

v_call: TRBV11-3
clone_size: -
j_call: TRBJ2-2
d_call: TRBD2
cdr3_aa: CASSPTSGNTGELFF
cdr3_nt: TGTGCCAGCAGCCCGACTAGCGGTAACACCGGGGAGCTGTTTTTT

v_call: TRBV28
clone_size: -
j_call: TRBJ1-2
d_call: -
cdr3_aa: CASSRTGGWGYTF
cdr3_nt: TGTGCCAGCAGTAGGACGGGGGGATGGGGCTACACCTTC

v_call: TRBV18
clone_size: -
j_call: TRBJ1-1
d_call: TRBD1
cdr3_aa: CASSLTGANNLNTEAFF
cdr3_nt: TGTGCCAGCTCACTGACAGGGGCCAATAATCTGAACACTGAAGCTTTCTTT

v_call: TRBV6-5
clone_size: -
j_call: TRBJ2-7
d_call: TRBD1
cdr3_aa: CASSPARTGYAEQYF
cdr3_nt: TGTGCCAGCAGTCCCGCTCGGACAGGGTATGCCGAGCAGTACTTC

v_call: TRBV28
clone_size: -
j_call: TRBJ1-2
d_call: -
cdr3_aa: CASSLSEDYGYTF
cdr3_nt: TGTGCCAGCAGTTTATCCGAGGACTATGGCTACACCTTC

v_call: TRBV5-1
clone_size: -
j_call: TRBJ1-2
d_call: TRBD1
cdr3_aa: CASSSTGGNYGYTF
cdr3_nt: TGCGCCAGCAGCTCGACAGGGGGCAACTATGGCTACACCTTC

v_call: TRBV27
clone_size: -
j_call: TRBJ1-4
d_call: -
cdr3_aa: CASRRSRVEGEKLFF
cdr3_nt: TGTGCCAGCAGACGATCGAGGGTGGAAGGGGAAAAACTGTTTTTT

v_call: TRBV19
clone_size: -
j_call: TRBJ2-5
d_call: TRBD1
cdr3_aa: CASSPGTAQETQYF
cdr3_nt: TGTGCCAGTAGTCCCGGGACAGCCCAAGAGACCCAGTACTTC

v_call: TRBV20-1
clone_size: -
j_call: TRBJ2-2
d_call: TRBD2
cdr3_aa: CSASAGGRAGELFF
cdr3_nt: TGCAGTGCTAGTGCGGGAGGTAGAGCCGGGGAGCTGTTTTTT

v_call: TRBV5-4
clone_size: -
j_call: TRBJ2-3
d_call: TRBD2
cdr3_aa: CASSLALVAGLADTQYF
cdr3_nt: TGTGCCAGCAGCTTGGCGTTGGTAGCGGGATTGGCAGATACGCAGTATTTT

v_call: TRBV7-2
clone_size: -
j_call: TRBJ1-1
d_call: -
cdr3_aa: CASSFSQVTEAFF
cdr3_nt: TGTGCCAGCAGCTTTTCCCAGGTAACTGAAGCTTTCTTT

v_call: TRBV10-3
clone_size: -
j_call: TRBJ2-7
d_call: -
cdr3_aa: CAISESGRDSEQYF
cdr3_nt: TGTGCCATCAGTGAGTCGGGCAGGGATAGCGAGCAGTACTTC

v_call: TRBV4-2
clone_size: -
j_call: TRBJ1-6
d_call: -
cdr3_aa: CASSQELAAESSYNSPLHF
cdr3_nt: TGTGCCAGCAGCCAAGAGCTGGCGGCAGAGTCTTCTTATAATTCACCCCTCCACTTT

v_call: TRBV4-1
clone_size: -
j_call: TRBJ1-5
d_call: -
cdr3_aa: CASSRFLYGDQPQHF
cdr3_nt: TGCGCCAGCAGCCGGTTCCTTTACGGTGATCAGCCCCAGCATTTT

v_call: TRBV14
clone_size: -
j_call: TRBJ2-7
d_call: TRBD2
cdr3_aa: CASSQAPGGRAYEQYF
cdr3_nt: TGTGCCAGCAGCCAAGCTCCGGGGGGGAGGGCCTACGAGCAGTACTTC

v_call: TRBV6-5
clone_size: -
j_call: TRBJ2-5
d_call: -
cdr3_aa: CASSYGAYQETQYF
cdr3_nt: TGTGCCAGCAGTTATGGGGCGTACCAAGAGACCCAGTACTTC